This T cell receptor beta chain was sequenced during a study of cytomegalovirus exposure and HLA in healthy donors. Study-level background: An earlier analysis identified 100 million to 130 million unique TCR beta sequences in some 180 million T cells. Notes on the study in general: Rates of TCR association differed by HLA locus in a later analysis, with DRB1 highest and HLA-C lowest. The authors later linked a missense DCLRE1C variant to TCR beta V- and J-gene trimming. An analysis was carried out later, and it reportedly showed fewer N-insertions in an Asian-associated ancestry cluster than the approximately 700-donor mean.

Note on this clone: Its target is not known.

The CDR3 extends over 15 amino acids. Germline V gene sequence: CDR1 SGHRS, CDR2 YFSETQ. Trimming took 0 bases from V and 3 from J; bases not matched to a gene: 3. 13 Jbeta primers and 60 Vbeta primers were used for the PCR. Sequenced by immunoSEQ multiplex PCR; TCRdb stores in-frame clones only, minus some. The sample has 150,000 to 200,000 clones, 80% to 85% seen once. The receptor was isolated from a man aged 50 to 59 in good health and CMV-seropositive. The gene calls are TRBV5-1 and TRBJ1-5; 7 nucleotides align to TRBD1. Specimen: PBMCs. The CDR3 spells CASSLGQGDNQPQHF. DNA for the CDR3: TGCGCCAGCAGCTTGGGGCAGGGGGACAATCAGCCCCAGCATTTT.